The 27 T cell receptor beta chains below were found in one sample sequenced in a study of control samples from healthy donors and cancer patients. Measured with immunoSEQ multiplex PCR; TCRdb has only the in-frame clones, and not every one. The data contain some 200,000 clones, roughly 94% of them singletons. What was sequenced was blood. Source of these receptors: a man aged 50 to 59 in good health.

The V call is TRBV18, the J call TRBJ1-2; TRBD1 matches at 7 bases. The CDR3 contains 14 residues. Trimming removed 2 bases from V and 8 bases from J; junction bases left unmatched: 8. Per germline, CDR1 KGHSH and CDR2 LQKENI. The CDR3 region has the DNA TGTGCCAGCTCACCAATACAGGGGTTTGGCGGCTACACCTTC. This encodes CASSPIQGFGGYTF.

The rearrangement uses TRBV28 and TRBJ1-2, with D possibly being TRBD1 (5 bases). Per germline, CDR1 MDHEN and CDR2 SYDVKM. The CDR3 has 15 residues. The V end was cut by 6 bases, the J end by 2 bases, with 16 bases between. For the CDR3, the DNA is TGTGCCAGCAGCCGAGTCCGGGGGTACAACTATGGCTACACCTTC. Amino acids: CASSRVRGYNYGYTF.

DNA of the CDR3: TGTGCCAGCAGCTTACGACTAGCCGATACGCAGTATTTT. As protein: CASSLRLADTQYF. This sequence joins TRBV7-2 and TRBJ2-3; 7 nucleotides match TRBD2. The ends lost 2 bases at V and 6 bases at J; junction bases unmatched: 2. Germline V gives CDR1 SGHTA, CDR2 FQGNSA. The CDR3 totals 13 residues. The full variable domain, with the rest looked up from reference TRBV7-2 and TRBJ2-3, is GAGVSQSPSNKVTEKGKDVELRCDPISGHTALYWYRQSLGQGLEFLIYFQGNSAPDKSGLPSDRFSAERTGGSVSTLTIQRTQQEDSAVYLCASSLRLADTQYFGPGTRLTVL.

The chain joins TRBV3-1 (or the pseudogene TRBV3-2) to TRBJ1-2, with a possible D match to TRBD1 (5 bases). CDR1 LGHDT and CDR2 YNNKEL come from the germline V gene (reference sequence). The CDR3 contains 13 residues. V shed 3 bases and J shed 6 bases, with 11 bases lying between them. The CDR3 DNA sequence: TGTGCCAGCAGCCAGAGGGGAAAACATGGCTACACCTTC. Its translation: CASSQRGKHGYTF.

The CDR3 here is CAIRGGTGELFF. For the CDR3, the DNA is TGTGCCATCAGGGGGGGAACCGGGGAGCTGTTTTTT. J is TRBJ2-2 and V is TRBV10-3; TRBD2 might be the D (6 bases). Germline assignment: CDR1 ENHRY and CDR2 SYGVKD. This CDR3 spans 12 amino acids. Trimming took off 6 bases at V and 5 bases at J, with 7 bases between the two ends.

V usage is TRBV4-2 and J usage is TRBJ2-3; TRBD2 aligns across 9 bases. Germline assignment: CDR1 LGHNA and CDR2 YNFKEQ. Losses at the gene ends were 4 bases for V and 3 bases for J; bases not matched to a gene: 14. The CDR3 covers 18 residues. The CDR3 sequence: CASSLGRRGGGATDTQYF. Here the CDR3 DNA reads TGTGCCAGCAGCCTAGGTCGGCGTGGCGGGGGGGCAACAGATACGCAGTATTTT.

The chain combines TRBV5-4 with TRBJ1-1, with 8 bases that match TRBD1. Per germline, CDR1 SGHNT and CDR2 YYREEE (reference sequence). The junction had 1 base not matched to a gene; V was cut back by 0 bases and J by 0 bases. The CDR3 runs 15 residues. The CDR3 spells CASSLEDRVNTEAFF. The CDR3 nucleotides read TGTGCCAGCAGCTTGGAGGACAGGGTGAACACTGAAGCTTTCTTT.

The CDR3 nucleotides are TGTGCCTGGAGTCAACCCTACAATGAGCAGTTCTTC. It specifies CAWSQPYNEQFF. The V and J genes are TRBV30 and TRBJ2-1; D is ambiguous. The CDR3 is made up of 12 amino acids. Germline CDR1 and CDR2: GTSNPN and SVGIG (reference sequence). V lost 2 bases to trimming and J lost 2 bases, with 4 bases between them.

The V call is TRBV6-2 or TRBV6-3, the J call TRBJ1-3, with D unclear. Germline V gene lookup returns CDR1 MNHEY and CDR2 SVGEGT. This CDR3 comprises 12 residues. Trimming took 5 bases from V and 3 from J, leaving 5 bases between them. CDR3 sequence reads: CASSPVGNTIYF. The CDR3 nucleotides are TGTGCCAGCAGTCCGGTTGGAAACACCATATATTTT.

The chain joins TRBV7-7 to TRBJ2-5; D is uncertain. V was trimmed by 11 bases and J by 5 bases, leaving 12 bases between them. This CDR3 is 11 amino acids long. Germline lookup yields CDR1 SSHAT and CDR2 FNYEAQ (reference sequence). As DNA, the CDR3 is TGTGCCGTCGGCCTACCGGAGACCCAGTACTTC. This sequence encodes CAVGLPETQYF.

J is TRBJ1-2 and V is TRBV29-1, with D possibly being TRBD1 (6 bases). This CDR3 is 15 amino acids long. The ends were cut back, 1 base at V and 6 bases at J, with 18 bases in the middle. CDR1 and CDR2 (germline): SQVTM, ANQGSEA. CDR3 bases: TGCAGCGTTGAAGGTTTCTCCGGGACAAGCCATGGCTACACCTTC. It codes for CSVEGFSGTSHGYTF.

The rearrangement joins TRBV5-8 to TRBJ1-1; TRBD1 is a possible D gene (6 bases). Germline CDR1 reads SGHTS; CDR2 reads YDEGEE. CDR3 length: 14 amino acids. Deletions cut 6 bases from V and 5 bases from J, with 17 bases between. The CDR3 nucleotides are TGTGCCAGCATCCTGCGGGGGGCGCATACTGAAGCTTTCTTT. Its protein product is CASILRGAHTEAFF.

The chain's CDR3 is CASNPAGAGWNTEAFF. The CDR3 DNA reads as TGTGCCAGCAACCCAGCCGGGGCAGGGTGGAACACTGAAGCTTTCTTT. The chain has TRBV6-2 or TRBV6-3 and TRBJ1-1, with TRBD1 as a possible D gene (5 bases). V lost 7 bases to trimming and J lost 1 base, with 19 bases between them. Germline assignment: CDR1 MNHEY and CDR2 SVGEGT. This CDR3 has 16 amino acids.

The rearrangement uses TRBV9 and TRBJ2-7, with a tentative D call TRBD1 (6 bases). V was trimmed by 3 bases and J by 7 bases, leaving 17 bases between them. Germline V gene data show CDR1 as SGDLS and CDR2 as YYNGEE. This CDR3 is built from 14 residues. This chain's CDR3 is CASSEYQGSREQYF. CDR3 nucleotides: TGTGCCAGCAGCGAGTATCAGGGGTCGCGGGAGCAGTACTTC.

This chain connects TRBV2 to TRBJ2-1, with a weak D call TRBD2 (5 bases). Germline V CDR1 and CDR2: SNHLY, FYNNEI. Trimming took 4 bases from V and 0 from J, leaving 16 bases between them. The CDR3 spans 17 residues. The CDR3 DNA is TGTGCCAGCAGTGTGGAGGTCCCGGGCAGCTCCTACAATGAGCAGTTCTTC. Its translation is CASSVEVPGSSYNEQFF.

In regard to this clone: This sample also contains other DNA sequences that code for the same CDR3. The chain is built from TRBV6-5 and TRBJ1-5; no firm D call. In germline, CDR1 is MNHEY, CDR2 SVGAGI. This CDR3 spans 13 amino acids. V shed 2 bases and J shed 3 bases, with 5 bases lying between them. CDR3 in DNA: TGTGCCAGCAGTTACCGAGACAATCAGCCCCAGCATTTT. It translates to CASSYRDNQPQHF.

The CDR3 region has the DNA TGTGCCAGTAGTAAGAGGGGTGGTACTGAAGCTTTCTTT. Translation gives CASSKRGGTEAFF. The rearrangement uses TRBV19 and TRBJ1-1, with a tentative D call TRBD1 (5 bases). The V and J ends lost 4 bases and 5 bases respectively, with 11 bases between them. Germline CDR1 and CDR2: LNHDA and SQIVND (reference sequence). CDR3 length equals 13 residues. Full variable domain (remainder filled in from reference TRBV19 and TRBJ1-1): DGGITQSPKYLFRKEGQNVTLSCEQNLNHDAMYWYRQDPGQGLRLIYYSQIVNDFQKGDIAEGYSVSREKKESFPLTVTSAQKNPTAFYLCASSKRGGTEAFFGQGTRLTVV.

The V gene is TRBV5-8, the J gene TRBJ1-1; D unclear. Trimming shortened V by 2 bases and J by 5 bases, and 4 bases separated the two germline ends. The V gene's germline CDR1 is SGHTS and CDR2 YDEGEE. The CDR3 is made up of 11 amino acids. The CDR3 bases are TGTGCCAGCAGCTTTTGGACTGAAGCTTTCTTT. It encodes CASSFWTEAFF. The complete variable domain, with remaining parts taken from reference TRBV5-8 and TRBJ1-1, reads EAGVTQSPTHLIKTRGQQATLRCSPISGHTSVYWYQQALGLGLQFLLWYDEGEERNRGNFPPRFSGRQFPNYSSELNVNALELEDSALYLCASSFWTEAFFGQGTRLTVV.

Written as DNA, the CDR3 is TGTGCCAGCAGTTACTCGCGTCTATCGGGCGAGCAGTACGTC. Its protein product is CASSYSRLSGEQYV. This chain joins TRBV6-5 and TRBJ2-7; the D is unclear. Germline V CDR1 and CDR2: MNHEY, SVGAGI. Trimming pared 0 bases from V and 6 bases from J, leaving 12 bases between. CDR3 size: 14 residues.

This chain joins TRBV18 and TRBJ2-3; 7 bases are a match to TRBD2. V lost 1 base and J lost 1; bases outside the gene matches: 8. Germline loops: CDR1 KGHSH, CDR2 LQKENI. CDR3 length: 17 residues. The CDR3 DNA reads TGTGCCAGCTCACCACTCGCAGCTAGCGGTCGCACAGATACGCAGTATTTT. Amino acids: CASSPLAASGRTDTQYF.

The genes are TRBV3-1 (or the pseudogene TRBV3-2) and TRBJ1-2; no definite D call. The V gene lost 3 bases and the J gene lost 8 bases, with 13 bases spanning the gap. The CDR3 length is 13 residues. Germline CDR1 is LGHDT and CDR2 is YNNKEL (reference sequence). CDR3: CASSHSVAEGYTF. CDR3 coding DNA: TGTGCCAGCAGCCATTCGGTTGCGGAAGGCTACACCTTC.

About this clone itself: Other DNA sequences in this sample translate to the same CDR3. The chain couples TRBV5-1 to TRBJ1-2, with 7 bases identical to TRBD1. V lost 0 bases, J lost 0 bases, and 2 bases stayed unmatched. CDR3 length equals 15 residues. The germline V gene encodes CDR1 SGHRS and CDR2 YFSETQ. The CDR3 here is CASSLGGTANYGYTF. DNA for the CDR3: TGCGCCAGCAGCTTGGGGGGGACAGCTAACTATGGCTACACCTTC.

This clone showed up just once. The chain joins TRBV6-2 or TRBV6-3 to TRBJ2-1, with 15 bases lining up with TRBD2. V trimming: 0 bases; J trimming: 6 bases; junction bases outside the gene matches: 3. CDR3 length: 17 residues. Germline values: CDR1 MNHEY, CDR2 SVGEGT. DNA of the CDR3: TGTGCCAGCAGTTACTCACAGGGACTAGCGGGGGGCAATGAGCAGTTCTTC. Residues: CASSYSQGLAGGNEQFF.

V and J are TRBV12-2 and TRBJ2-1. TRBV12-2 has pseudogene status. This CDR3 has 16 amino acids. In nucleotides, the CDR3 is TGTGCAAGTCGCCTACCCGGGACCCCCTGGGGAAATGAGCAGTTCTTC. It is translated as CASRLPGTPWGNEQFF.

The chain joins TRBV11-3 to TRBJ2-5; D may be TRBD1 (6 bases). V lost 1 base and J lost 2, with 11 bases in between. Germline lookup yields CDR1 SGHNT and CDR2 YENEEA. The CDR3 totals 15 residues. The CDR3 DNA reads as TGTGCCAGCAGCTTAGGTGGGACACCTCAAGAGACCCAGTACTTC. Protein: CASSLGGTPQETQYF.

The count of this clone is one. The gene calls are TRBV7-8 and TRBJ2-7; 8 nucleotides align to TRBD2. The CDR3 runs to 16 residues. V lost 3 bases to trimming and J lost 8 bases; unmatched junction nucleotides: 15. Germline-derived CDR1 and CDR2 are SGHVS and FQNEAQ. CDR3 DNA sequence: TGTGCCAGCAGCTTCAGCAACAGCGGGGGCCCCTTCCAGCAGTACTTC. It is translated as CASSFSNSGGPFQQYF.

The V call is TRBV7-9, the J call TRBJ1-4, with D tentatively TRBD1 (6 bases). Germline CDR1 is SEHNR and CDR2 is FQNEAQ (reference sequence). Trimming removed 2 bases from V and 4 bases from J, with 11 bases in between. The CDR3 totals 15 residues. The CDR3 here is CASSLRQDLNEKLFF. In DNA, the CDR3 is TGTGCCAGCAGCTTAAGACAGGACCTTAATGAAAAACTGTTTTTT.